The 30 T cell receptor beta chains listed next were all sequenced from one sample in a study of T cells in Graves' hyperthyroidism and ophthalmopathy. RNA transcripts were the template for amplifying TCR beta CDR3 regions. The study used the HTBI primer set for a first-round RT-PCR of the TCR CDR3. TCRdb recomputed calls from the multiplex PCR reads with MiXCR, one row per CDR3 protein. There are approximately 260,000 distinct CDR3 sequences in the sample; roughly 15% occur only once, and 30% to 35% lies in the top ten. Sequenced sample: blood. The receptor set was obtained from a woman aged 45-65 years with Graves' hyperthyroidism that later progressed to Graves' ophthalmopathy.

A few counts support this clonotype. This sequence joins TRBV5-1 and TRBJ2-2; D is uncertain. This CDR3 contains 14 residues. Looked up from germline, CDR1 is SGHRS and CDR2 is YFSETQ. Trimming left V 0 bases short and J 7 bases short, with 10 bases between. CDR3 coding DNA: TGCGCCAGCAGCTTGGGGGCAGAAGGCGGGGAGCTGTTTTTT. This encodes CASSLGAEGGELFF.

V is TRBV27 and J is TRBJ2-2; a possible D gene is TRBD1 (6 bases). Germline-derived CDR1 and CDR2 are MNHEY and SMNVEV (reference sequence). V lost 6 bases, J lost 0 bases, and 17 bases lay in between. The CDR3 runs to 17 residues. The CDR3 nucleotides are TGTGCCAGCAGCTTTCAGGGGAGCTCCGCGAACACCGGGGAGCTGTTTTTT. It yields the protein CASSFQGSSANTGELFF.

This clonotype came up many times. The rearrangement links TRBV6-5 to TRBJ1-5; 8 bases line up with TRBD1. With V trimmed by 0 bases and J by 7 bases, 8 bases remained unmatched. The CDR3 contains 16 residues. CDR1 and CDR2 (germline): MNHEY, SVGAGI. The CDR3 loop reads CASSYSSGGAGQPQHF. Here the CDR3 DNA reads TGTGCCAGCAGTTACTCGTCAGGGGGCGCGGGCCAGCCCCAGCATTTT.

This clonotype was found many times. The V call is TRBV18, the J call TRBJ1-1; weak D call: TRBD1 (6 bases). With 5 bases removed from V and 1 base from J, the gap between germline ends came to 8 bases. This CDR3 spans 13 amino acids. Germline V gives CDR1 KGHSH, CDR2 LQKENI. The CDR3 spells CASSSTGNTEAFF. The CDR3, as DNA: TGTGCCAGCTCATCGACAGGGAACACTGAAGCTTTCTTT.

This clonotype appeared many times. J is TRBJ2-7 and V is TRBV11-2, with D tentatively TRBD1 (8 bases). Germline-derived CDR1 and CDR2 are SGHAT and FQNNGV. This CDR3 contains 15 residues. V was shortened by 4 bases and J by 3 bases, with 16 bases between the two germline ends. CDR3 sequence (DNA): TGTGCCAGCAGCTCGTTACAGGGGGGGTTCTACGAGCAGTACTTC. It codes for CASSSLQGGFYEQYF.

The sample holds many counts of this clonotype. The J gene is TRBJ1-2, the V gene TRBV6-1; the match to TRBD1 covers 7 bases. Germline V gives CDR1 MNHNS, CDR2 SASEGT. This CDR3 comprises 14 residues. V dropped 1 base and J dropped 8; count of bases not matched to a gene: 7. The DNA for the CDR3 is TGTGCCAGCAGTGAAGACAGGGGATCCGACGGCTACACCTTC. It encodes CASSEDRGSDGYTF.

This clonotype was detected many times. The genes are TRBV2 and TRBJ2-7; D uncertain. CDR3 size: 15 residues. The V end lost 5 bases, the J end lost 4 bases, and 18 bases lay between the germline ends. CDR1 and CDR2 (germline): SNHLY, FYNNEI. The CDR3 here is CASSLSTPTRYEQYF. In DNA, the CDR3 is TGTGCCAGCAGTCTATCGACACCGACTCGGTACGAGCAGTACTTC.

This clonotype was recorded many times. The chain joins TRBV25-1 to TRBJ1-5; 7 bases map to TRBD1. The CDR3 has 15 amino acids. Per germline, CDR1 MGHDK and CDR2 SYGVNS. The V segment lost 1 base and the J segment 6 bases; nucleotides outside the gene matches: 6. The CDR3 region has the DNA TGTGCCAGCAGTGAATTTGACAGGGAGAGTCAGCCCCAGCATTTT. The encoded protein is CASSEFDRESQPQHF.

On this clonotype: A much larger clone is a single base away; this may be a read error. The chain joins TRBV7-2 to TRBJ2-1, with no clear D. V dropped 0 bases and J dropped 9 bases, with 12 bases sitting between them. This CDR3 has 14 amino acids. Germline V gene sequence: CDR1 SGHTA, CDR2 FQGNSA. The CDR3 loop is CASSLALINPEQFF. In DNA form, the CDR3 reads TGTGCCAGCAGCTTAGCCTTGATTAATCCTGAGCAGTTCTTC. Full variable domain (outside the CDR3, taken from reference TRBV7-2 and TRBJ2-1): GAGVSQSPSNKVTEKGKDVELRCDPISGHTALYWYRQSLGQGLEFLIYFQGNSAPDKSGLPSDRFSAERTGGSVSTLTIQRTQQEDSAVYLCASSLALINPEQFFGPGTRLTVL.

This clonotype showed up just a few times. J is TRBJ1-2 and V is TRBV10-2; no reliable D call. Trimming shortened V by 0 bases and J by 2 bases, and 13 bases separated the two germline ends. This CDR3 has 16 amino acids. Germline loops: CDR1 WSHSY, CDR2 SAAADI. The CDR3 coding sequence is TGCGCCAGCAGTGAGTCCCCGTTCCCCAAAAACTATGGCTACACCTTC. Its protein is CASSESPFPKNYGYTF.

This clonotype was recorded many times. The chain employs TRBV7-8 and TRBJ2-1; the D is unclear. Deletions cut 2 bases from V and 6 bases from J, with 14 bases between. CDR1 SGHVS and CDR2 FQNEAQ come from the germline V gene. The CDR3 extends over 15 amino acids. CDR3 residues: CASSLSPQASNEQFF. CDR3 sequence (DNA): TGTGCCAGCAGCTTAAGTCCCCAAGCGAGCAATGAGCAGTTCTTC.

This clonotype was observed many times. The chain recombines TRBV5-1 with TRBJ2-7; 8 bases line up with TRBD2. The germline V gene has CDR1 SGHRS and CDR2 YFSETQ. CDR3 length: 15 amino acids. The ends lost 8 bases at V and 0 bases at J; junction bases unmatched: 10. The CDR3 DNA reads TGCGCCAGTGCGGCGGGAGGTGCGAGCTCCTACGAGCAGTACTTC. Encoded protein: CASAAGGASSYEQYF. The whole variable domain, remainder taken from reference TRBV5-1 and TRBJ2-7, is KAGVTQTPRYLIKTRGQQVTLSCSPISGHRSVSWYQQTPGQGLQFLFEYFSETQRNKGNFPGRFSGRQFSNSRSEMNVSTLELGDSALYLCASAAGGASSYEQYFGPGTRLTVT.

The J gene is TRBJ2-1, the V gene TRBV4-2; no firm D call. This CDR3 spans 14 amino acids. Trimming cost V 2 bases and J 4 bases, with 9 bases left between them. The germline gives CDR1 LGHNA, CDR2 YNFKEQ. CDR3 in DNA: TGTGCCAGCAGCCAATTAGACCGTTACAATGAGCAGTTCTTC. This encodes CASSQLDRYNEQFF.

As for this clonotype: A much larger clone differs from this one at a single base, so this may be a read error. The chain recombines TRBV20-1 with TRBJ1-2; D not resolved. V gave up 4 bases and J gave up 0 bases, with 9 bases separating them. Germline CDR1 is DFQATT and CDR2 is SNEGSKA (reference sequence). There are 13 residues in the CDR3. The CDR3 spells CSATAGTNYGYTF. CDR3 sequence (DNA): TGCAGTGCTACGGCGGGGACTAACTATGGCTACACCTTC.

This sequence joins TRBV12-3 or TRBV12-4 and TRBJ1-1; 7 positions match TRBD1. The CDR3 length is 15 residues. V was pared by 6 bases and J by 0 bases, with 7 bases of the junction left unmatched. The CDR3 region has the DNA TGTGCCAGCAGAGGCAGGGGGAGCATGAACACTGAAGCTTTCTTT. As protein: CASRGRGSMNTEAFF.

This clonotype appeared many times. The chain carries TRBV3-1 and TRBJ2-5, with 9 positions matching TRBD2. Germline V gives CDR1 LGHDT, CDR2 YNNKEL (reference sequence). V lost 0 bases to trimming and J lost 5 bases; unmatched junction nucleotides: 13. CDR3 length: 18 amino acids. For the CDR3, the DNA is TGTGCCAGCAGCCAAGATTCGGGGGCTAGCGGGATCCGGGAGACCCAGTACTTC. This codes for CASSQDSGASGIRETQYF.

This chain connects TRBV5-1 to TRBJ1-2; D is ambiguous. V was shortened by 3 bases and J by 4 bases, with 19 bases between the two germline ends. CDR3 length: 16 residues. CDR1 and CDR2 from the germline V gene are SGHRS and YFSETQ. CDR3 DNA sequence: TGCGCCAGCAGCTGGGAATTGGGGTGGAGCTCCTATGGCTACACCTTC. Translating gives CASSWELGWSSYGYTF.

This clonotype was picked up many times. V gene TRBV30 combines with J gene TRBJ2-7; no firm D call. Germline V gene sequence: CDR1 GTSNPN, CDR2 SVGIG (reference sequence). The CDR3 sequence is 13 residues long. The V end was cut by 0 bases, the J end by 0 bases, with 6 bases between. The CDR3 nucleotides read TGTGCCTGGAGTGTCCTTAGCTCCTACGAGCAGTACTTC. This codes for CAWSVLSSYEQYF.

This clonotype was seen repeatedly, ten times or more. The chain recombines TRBV11-3 with TRBJ2-1, with D uncertain. V shed 2 bases and J shed 0 bases, with 8 bases lying between them. The CDR3 totals 15 residues. The germline V gene encodes CDR1 SGHNT and CDR2 YENEEA. In DNA form, the CDR3 reads TGTGCCAGCAGCTTAAAACGGAACTCCTACAATGAGCAGTTCTTC. It specifies CASSLKRNSYNEQFF.

In its sample, this clonotype was seen many times. V usage is TRBV3-1 and J usage is TRBJ1-1; no clear D gene. The V gene's germline CDR1 is LGHDT and CDR2 YNNKEL (reference sequence). There are 15 residues in the CDR3. Deletions cut 0 bases from V and 0 bases from J, with 8 bases between. The CDR3 nucleotides are TGTGCCAGCAGCCAAGATCAGTACATGAACACTGAAGCTTTCTTT. Protein: CASSQDQYMNTEAFF.

This clonotype was seen at least ten times. This chain connects TRBV5-1 to TRBJ1-5; TRBD1 is a possible D gene (5 bases). Trimming left V 5 bases short and J 0 bases short, with 12 bases between. CDR1 SGHRS and CDR2 YFSETQ come from the germline V gene. The CDR3 has 15 residues. The CDR3 DNA is TGCGCCAGCAGGCCGGACACCTTTAGCAATCAGCCCCAGCATTTT. Residues: CASRPDTFSNQPQHF.

This chain connects TRBV13 to TRBJ1-2; D is unclear. CDR1 is PRHDT and CDR2 is FYEKMQ in the germline V gene (reference sequence). Trimming pared 2 bases from V and 3 bases from J, leaving 4 bases between. CDR3 length: 12 amino acids. The CDR3 loop reads CASSLSDYGYTF. CDR3 nucleotide sequence: TGTGCCAGCAGCTTATCCGACTATGGCTACACCTTC.

There are many counts of this clonotype. The CDR3 loop reads CASRPQNNYGYTF. The CDR3 DNA reads TGTGCCAGCAGACCCCAAAATAACTATGGCTACACCTTC. The J gene is TRBJ1-2, the V gene TRBV2, with D unresolved. Trimming removed 6 bases at V and 1 base at J, with 9 bases between. This CDR3 contains 13 residues. Germline CDR1 and CDR2: SNHLY and FYNNEI. Full variable domain (missing parts from reference TRBV2 and TRBJ1-2): EPEVTQTPSHQVTQMGQEVILRCVPISNHLYFYWYRQILGQKVEFLVSFYNNEISEKSEIFDDQFSVERPDGSNFTLKIRSTKLEDSAMYFCASRPQNNYGYTFGSGTRLTVV.

The rearrangement uses TRBV29-1 and TRBJ1-2; D is ambiguous. Trimming removed 4 bases from V and 3 bases from J, with 9 bases in between. The CDR3 has 12 amino acids. Germline V gene lookup returns CDR1 SQVTM and CDR2 ANQGSEA. The DNA for the CDR3 is TGCAGCGTTGGTAATAGGGACTATGGCTACACCTTC. Translation gives CSVGNRDYGYTF.

With respect to this clonotype: With a much larger clone just one base away, this may be a read error. The chain has TRBV4-1 and TRBJ2-7; D is unclear. CDR1 and CDR2 (germline): MGHRA, YSYEKL. V was shortened by 2 bases and J by 6 bases, with 14 bases between the two germline ends. The CDR3 loop spans 14 amino acids. This chain's CDR3 is CASSQLHPGSEQYF. The CDR3 region has the DNA TGCGCCAGCAGCCAACTCCACCCTGGTAGCGAGCAGTACTTC.

This clonotype was detected many times. This chain uses TRBV2 with TRBJ1-2; TRBD1 aligns across 8 bases. V lost 4 bases, J lost 8 bases, and 3 bases stayed unmatched. CDR1 is SNHLY, CDR2 FYNNEI, per germline. The CDR3 spans 12 residues. The CDR3, as DNA: TGTGCCAGCAGTGTGGACAGGGAAGGCTACACCTTC. Translation: CASSVDREGYTF.

This clonotype has only a few counts. A single base separates this from a much larger clone, so it may be a read error. This chain connects TRBV6-2 or TRBV6-3 to TRBJ2-3; 7 bases are a match to TRBD2. The CDR3 is made up of 14 amino acids. CDR1 and CDR2 from the germline V gene are MNHEY and SVGEGT. V lost 6 bases, J lost 5 bases, and 8 bases stayed unmatched. The CDR3 nucleotides read TGTGCCAGCAGGCGGCTAGCGGCTGGAGATACGCAGTATTTT. It encodes CASRRLAAGDTQYF.

This clonotype has a count of ten or more. The chain uses TRBV6-2 or TRBV6-3 and TRBJ2-7; D is perhaps TRBD1 (6 bases). This CDR3 contains 14 residues. Germline V gene data show CDR1 as MNHEY and CDR2 as SVGEGT. V lost 5 bases to trimming and J lost 3 bases, with 14 bases between them. CDR3 residues: CASSGQGFRYEQYF. The CDR3 coding sequence is TGTGCCAGCAGTGGTCAGGGGTTCCGCTACGAGCAGTACTTC.

This clonotype was seen ten or more times. The CDR3 DNA follows: TGTGCCAGCAACGGCAGGGGAAAAGGATATGGCTACACCTTC. Translation: CASNGRGKGYGYTF. V usage is TRBV28 and J usage is TRBJ1-2; the D gene is possibly TRBD1 (6 bases). Germline V lookup: CDR1 MDHEN, CDR2 SYDVKM. Trimming left V 7 bases short and J 5 bases short, with 17 bases between. CDR3 size: 14 residues.

The chain is built from TRBV4-1 and TRBJ2-1; D is possibly TRBD2 (6 bases). The germline CDR1 and CDR2 sequences are MGHRA and YSYEKL. The CDR3 extends over 16 amino acids. V gave up 0 bases and J gave up 4 bases, with 13 bases separating them. The CDR3 sequence is CASSQDTLARYNEQFF. The CDR3 DNA reads as TGCGCCAGCAGCCAAGATACGCTAGCGAGATACAATGAGCAGTTCTTC.